This is a list of T cell receptor beta chains from one sample in a study of T cell repertoires in cytomegalovirus infection. TCRdb used MiXCR to reprocess the reads, holding one entry per CDR3 protein. The data show approximately 590,000 distinct CDR3 sequences, 35% to 50% seen once. No antigens are known for them. Sequenced here: cultured PBMCs, sampled from culture after CMV antigen stimulation. The receptors originated from a human donor in good health (CMV status not recorded). Some clones in this sample may be carry-over from other donors' samples. Each CDR3 is given with its conserved first and last residue. Fields, in order: J gene, clone size, V gene, D gene, CDR3 DNA, CDR3 protein. D genes are given only for firm matches. Only some rows state a clone size, as once, few, many or a class for expanded clones.

j_call: TRBJ1-2
clone_size: .
v_call: TRBV19
d_call: .
cdr3_nt: TGTGCCAGTAGTAGTCGACAGGCAGGCTACACCTTC
cdr3_aa: CASSSRQAGYTF

j_call: TRBJ2-5
clone_size: .
v_call: TRBV28
d_call: .
cdr3_nt: TGTGCCAGCAATTCGAGACTGGAGACCCAGTACTTC
cdr3_aa: CASNSRLETQYF

j_call: TRBJ2-3
clone_size: few
v_call: TRBV12-3/TRBV12-4
d_call: .
cdr3_nt: TGTGCCAGCAGTTTATTCGCGGGGTTGACAGATACGCAGTATTTT
cdr3_aa: CASSLFAGLTDTQYF

j_call: TRBJ2-3
clone_size: .
v_call: TRBV23-1
d_call: .
cdr3_nt: TGCGCCAGCAGTCACCCCGCCTGTCAGGGGCAGTATTTT
cdr3_aa: CASSHPACQGQYF

j_call: TRBJ2-7
clone_size: few
v_call: TRBV7-8
d_call: .
cdr3_nt: TGTGCCAGCAGCTTAGGAGATCTGGGCGAGCAGTACTTC
cdr3_aa: CASSLGDLGEQYF

j_call: TRBJ2-2
clone_size: .
v_call: TRBV10-3
d_call: .
cdr3_nt: TGTGCTTCTCAGGACACCGGGGAGCTGTTTTTT
cdr3_aa: CASQDTGELFF

j_call: TRBJ1-1
clone_size: few
v_call: TRBV7-2
d_call: .
cdr3_nt: TGTGCCAGCAGCGCCTCCCCACAGCTGAGGGCTTTCTTT
cdr3_aa: CASSASPQLRAFF

j_call: TRBJ2-7
clone_size: .
v_call: TRBV7-9
d_call: TRBD2
cdr3_nt: TGTGCCAGCAGCTTGAGTCTAGCGGGGGTAACCTACGAGCAGTACTTC
cdr3_aa: CASSLSLAGVTYEQYF

j_call: TRBJ1-5
clone_size: .
v_call: TRBV28
d_call: .
cdr3_nt: TGTGCCAGCAGTTTCGGGGAGGGCTTCGGAGAGCCCCAGCATTTT
cdr3_aa: CASSFGEGFGEPQHF

j_call: TRBJ1-2
clone_size: .
v_call: TRBV7-9
d_call: TRBD1
cdr3_nt: TGTGCCAGCAGCCCCGGGACAGCTAGCCCCTATGGCTACACCTTC
cdr3_aa: CASSPGTASPYGYTF

j_call: TRBJ1-5
clone_size: few
v_call: TRBV7-2
d_call: TRBD1
cdr3_nt: TGTGCCAGCAGCTGGACAGGGGGCGGCAATCAGCCCCAGCATTTT
cdr3_aa: CASSWTGGGNQPQHF

j_call: TRBJ2-7
clone_size: .
v_call: TRBV10-3
d_call: .
cdr3_nt: TGTGCCATCTCGCTCGGCCAAATCTACGAGCAGTACTTC
cdr3_aa: CAISLGQIYEQYF

j_call: TRBJ2-5
clone_size: once
v_call: TRBV12-3/TRBV12-4
d_call: .
cdr3_nt: TGTGCCAGCAGTTTGTTGATGCGAGAGACCCAGTACTTC
cdr3_aa: CASSLLMRETQYF

j_call: TRBJ2-2
clone_size: .
v_call: TRBV30
d_call: .
cdr3_nt: TGTGCCTGGATCAGCGCGACGGGCACCGGGGAGCTGTTTTTT
cdr3_aa: CAWISATGTGELFF

j_call: TRBJ2-3
clone_size: few
v_call: TRBV12-3/TRBV12-4
d_call: TRBD1
cdr3_nt: TGTGCCAGCAGCCTAGGACCTCGGGACAGGGTGTCGGATACGCAGTATTTT
cdr3_aa: CASSLGPRDRVSDTQYF

j_call: TRBJ2-1
clone_size: .
v_call: TRBV24-1
d_call: TRBD1
cdr3_nt: TGTGCCACCAGTGACCCGGGACAGGGTGATGGTAATGAGCAGTTCTTC
cdr3_aa: CATSDPGQGDGNEQFF

j_call: TRBJ2-1
clone_size: .
v_call: TRBV7-2
d_call: .
cdr3_nt: TGTGCCAGCAGCTTAGCTGGGGCCGTATACAATGAGCAGTTCTTC
cdr3_aa: CASSLAGAVYNEQFF

j_call: TRBJ2-5
clone_size: .
v_call: TRBV7-2
d_call: .
cdr3_nt: TGTGCCAGCAACCCTGGGGCGGGGCATACTCGGGGAGAGACCCAGTACTTC
cdr3_aa: CASNPGAGHTRGETQYF